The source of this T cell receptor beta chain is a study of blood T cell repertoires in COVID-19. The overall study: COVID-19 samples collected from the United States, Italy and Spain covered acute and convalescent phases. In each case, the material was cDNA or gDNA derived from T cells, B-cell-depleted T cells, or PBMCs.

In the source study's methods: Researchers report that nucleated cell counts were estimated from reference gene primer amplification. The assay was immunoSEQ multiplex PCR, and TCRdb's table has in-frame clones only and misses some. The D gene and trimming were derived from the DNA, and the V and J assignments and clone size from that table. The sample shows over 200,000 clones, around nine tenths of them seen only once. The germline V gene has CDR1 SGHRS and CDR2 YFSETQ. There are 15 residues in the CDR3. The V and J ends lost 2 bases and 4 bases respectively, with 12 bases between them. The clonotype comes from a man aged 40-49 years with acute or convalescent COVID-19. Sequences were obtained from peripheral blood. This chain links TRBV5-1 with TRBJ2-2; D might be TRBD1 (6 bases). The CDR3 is CASSFLDSSTGELFF. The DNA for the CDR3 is TGCGCCAGCAGCTTCCTGGACAGCAGCACCGGGGAGCTGTTTTTT. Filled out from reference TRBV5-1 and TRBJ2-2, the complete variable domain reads KAGVTQTPRYLIKTRGQQVTLSCSPISGHRSVSWYQQTPGQGLQFLFEYFSETQRNKGNFPGRFSGRQFSNSRSEMNVSTLELGDSALYLCASSFLDSSTGELFFGEGSRLTVL.